Below, one TCR beta chain is given with its context. Its specificity is unknown. TCRdb's table, derived via immunoSEQ multiplex PCR, lists solely in-frame clones and lacks some. This sample has under 60,000 clones; over 60% occur once, and the top ten carry about 16%. These data originate in a study of PD-1 blockade in classical Hodgkin lymphoma. Notes on the study in general: Complete responders possessed baseline diversity comparable to newly diagnosed patients. Nivolumab starters within 1 year of ASCT were excluded. In CD4+ cells, TCR diversity went up significantly by C4D1, but in CD8+ cells it did not.

Relapse was seen in all patients after autologous stem cell transplantation, and brentuximab vedotin exposure was variable. The best responses consisted of complete response, partial response or progressive disease. Germline V CDR1 and CDR2: SGHTA, FQGNSA. The V segment lost 3 bases and the J segment 8 bases; nucleotides outside the gene matches: 13. CDR3 length: 16 residues. This TCR came from a human donor with classical Hodgkin lymphoma. The V call is TRBV7-2, the J call TRBJ2-1; 7 bases agree with TRBD1. Source: peripheral blood mononuclear cells (PBMCs), taken before the second cycle of nivolumab. The chain's CDR3 is CASSFGRGRGKHEQFF. For the CDR3, the DNA is TGTGCCAGCAGCTTTGGTAGGGGCAGGGGGAAGCATGAGCAGTTCTTC.